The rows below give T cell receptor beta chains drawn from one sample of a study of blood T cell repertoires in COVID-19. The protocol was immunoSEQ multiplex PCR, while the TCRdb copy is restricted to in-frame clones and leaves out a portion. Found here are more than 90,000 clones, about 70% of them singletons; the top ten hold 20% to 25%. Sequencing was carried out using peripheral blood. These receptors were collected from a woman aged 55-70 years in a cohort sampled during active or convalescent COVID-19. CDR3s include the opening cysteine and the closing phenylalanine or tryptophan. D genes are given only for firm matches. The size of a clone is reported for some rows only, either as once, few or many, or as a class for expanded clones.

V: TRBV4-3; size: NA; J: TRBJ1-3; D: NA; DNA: TGCGCCAGCAGCCAAGAATCCACTTCTGGAAACACCATATATTTT; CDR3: CASSQESTSGNTIYF
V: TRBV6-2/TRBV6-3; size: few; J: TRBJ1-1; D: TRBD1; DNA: TGTGCCAGCAGTTACGAACAGGGGGCGTTTACCCCTGAAGCTTTCTTT; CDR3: CASSYEQGAFTPEAFF
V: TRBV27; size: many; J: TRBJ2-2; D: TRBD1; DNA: TGTGCCAGCAGTCTAGGGACAGGGGGCTGGACCGGGGAGCTGTTTTTT; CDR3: CASSLGTGGWTGELFF
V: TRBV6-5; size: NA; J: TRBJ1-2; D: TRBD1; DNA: TGTGCCAACCTTCGACAGGGGGGAGGCTACACCTTC; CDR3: CANLRQGGGYTF
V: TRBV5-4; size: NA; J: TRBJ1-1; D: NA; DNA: TGTGCCAGCAGCTTTGGGCAGGGAGAAGCTTTCTTT; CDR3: CASSFGQGEAFF
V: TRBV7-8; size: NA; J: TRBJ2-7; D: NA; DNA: TGTGCCAGCAGCTTATGGGGGGACGGCTACGAGCAGTACTTC; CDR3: CASSLWGDGYEQYF
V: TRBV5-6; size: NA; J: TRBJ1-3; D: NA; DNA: TGTGCCAGCAGCTCCCCTGTTCCGGGAGGTGGAAACACCATATATTTT; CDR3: CASSSPVPGGGNTIYF
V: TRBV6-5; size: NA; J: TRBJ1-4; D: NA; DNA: TGTGCCAGCAGGGTTGGGGTAGGGGGTGAAAAACTGTTTTTT; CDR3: CASRVGVGGEKLFF
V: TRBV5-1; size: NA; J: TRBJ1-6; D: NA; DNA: TGCGCCAGCAGCTTGGACAGGGTGGATTCACCCCTCCACTTT; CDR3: CASSLDRVDSPLHF
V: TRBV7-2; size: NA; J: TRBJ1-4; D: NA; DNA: TGTGCCAGCAGCCAAAACTACAGGGCAACTAATGAAAAACTGTTTTTT; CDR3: CASSQNYRATNEKLFF
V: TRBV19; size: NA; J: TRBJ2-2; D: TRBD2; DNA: TGTGCCAGTAGGCCGGCGGGAGGGACCGGGGAGCTGTTTTTT; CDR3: CASRPAGGTGELFF
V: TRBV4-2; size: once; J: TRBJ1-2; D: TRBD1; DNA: TGTGCCAGCAGCCACATGGGACAGAGTAACTATGGCTACACCTTC; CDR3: CASSHMGQSNYGYTF
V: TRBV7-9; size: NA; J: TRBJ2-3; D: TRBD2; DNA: TGTGCCAGCAGCCGGGCGCGGCGGGGGGGCCTGGATACGCAGTATTTT; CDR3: CASSRARRGGLDTQYF
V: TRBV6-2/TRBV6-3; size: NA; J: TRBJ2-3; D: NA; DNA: TGTGCCAGCAGTCAACGACAGGACAGCACAGATACGCAGTATTTT; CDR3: CASSQRQDSTDTQYF
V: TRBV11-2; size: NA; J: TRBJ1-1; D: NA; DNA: TGTGCCAGCAGCTTACGGACAGTGAACACTGAAGCTTTCTTT; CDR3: CASSLRTVNTEAFF
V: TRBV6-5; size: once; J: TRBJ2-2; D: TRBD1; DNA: TGTGCCAGCATGAGGACAGGGGACACCGGGGAGCTGTTTTTT; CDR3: CASMRTGDTGELFF
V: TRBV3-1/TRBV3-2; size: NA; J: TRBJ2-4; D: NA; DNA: TGTGCCAGCAGCCTTCTCGGGGAGCTGGCCAAAAACATTCAGTACTTC; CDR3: CASSLLGELAKNIQYF
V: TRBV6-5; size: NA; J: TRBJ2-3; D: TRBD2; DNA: TGTGCCAGCAATTTACTAGCGGGGGGAGCAGATACGCAGTATTTT; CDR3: CASNLLAGGADTQYF
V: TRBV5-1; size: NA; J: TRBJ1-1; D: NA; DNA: TGCGCCAGCAACCGAGGACAGATGAACACTGAAGCTTTCTTT; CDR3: CASNRGQMNTEAFF
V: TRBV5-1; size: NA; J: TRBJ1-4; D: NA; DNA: TGCGCCAGCAGCTTAGGAGGGATTCACGAAAAACTGTTTTTT; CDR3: CASSLGGIHEKLFF
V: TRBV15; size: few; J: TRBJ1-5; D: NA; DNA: TGTGCCACCAGCAGAGAAGTCCCACAGAAACTTAGCAATCAGCCCCAGCATTTT; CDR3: CATSREVPQKLSNQPQHF
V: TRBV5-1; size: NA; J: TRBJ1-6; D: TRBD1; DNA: TGCGCCAGCAGCACCCGGGACAGGGGGATGAATTCACCCCTCCACTTT; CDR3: CASSTRDRGMNSPLHF
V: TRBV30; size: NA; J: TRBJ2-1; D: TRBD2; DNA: TGTGCCTGGAACAGACTAGCGGGGGGCTTGGGTGAGCAGTTCTTC; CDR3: CAWNRLAGGLGEQFF
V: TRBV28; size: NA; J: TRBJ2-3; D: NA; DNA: TGTGCCAGCAGTTTTGGACGCGGGGGCCTAACAGATACGCAGTATTTT; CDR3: CASSFGRGGLTDTQYF
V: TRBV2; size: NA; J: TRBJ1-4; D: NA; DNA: TGTGCCAGCAGTGAAGCGGTGGGGCTAAAACTGTTTTTT; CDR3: CASSEAVGLKLFF
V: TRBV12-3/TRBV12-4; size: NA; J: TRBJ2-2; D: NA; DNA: TGTGCCAGCAGTTCGACCGGGGAGCTGTTTTTT; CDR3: CASSSTGELFF
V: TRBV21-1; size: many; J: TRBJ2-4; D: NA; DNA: TGTGCCAGCAGCAAAGTGAGGACAGGGGCAAACATTCAGTACTTC; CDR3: CASSKVRTGANIQYF
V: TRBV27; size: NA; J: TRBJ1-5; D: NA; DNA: TGTGCCAGCAGTTTGAACGCGGCTCAGCCCCAGCATTTT; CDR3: CASSLNAAQPQHF
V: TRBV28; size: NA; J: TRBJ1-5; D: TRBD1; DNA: TGTGCCAGCAGTTACACAGGGGGCCTCAATCAGCCCCAGCATTTT; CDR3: CASSYTGGLNQPQHF
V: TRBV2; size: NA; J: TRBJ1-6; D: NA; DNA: TGTGCCAGCAGTTCGGGGAGCAGGGGAAGGTCACCCCTCCACTTT; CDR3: CASSSGSRGRSPLHF
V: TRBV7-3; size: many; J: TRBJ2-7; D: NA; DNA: TGTGCCAGCAGCTTCCCACCGCGCAGGCCCTTCTACGAGCAGTACTTC; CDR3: CASSFPPRRPFYEQYF
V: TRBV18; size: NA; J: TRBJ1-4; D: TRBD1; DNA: TGTGCCAGCTCACGGGGACAGACAACTAATGAAAAACTGTTTTTT; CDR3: CASSRGQTTNEKLFF
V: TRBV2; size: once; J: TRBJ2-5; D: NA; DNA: TGTGCCAGCTCTACAGGGTTAACGGAGACCCAGTACTTC; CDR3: CASSTGLTETQYF
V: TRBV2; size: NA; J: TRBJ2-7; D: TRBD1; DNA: TGTGCCAGCAAAGCTCCGGGACAGCCCTACGAGCAGTACTTC; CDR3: CASKAPGQPYEQYF
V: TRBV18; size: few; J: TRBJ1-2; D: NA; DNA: TGTGCCAGCTCACCCCCGGTGCTGTCCTATGGCTACACCTTC; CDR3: CASSPPVLSYGYTF
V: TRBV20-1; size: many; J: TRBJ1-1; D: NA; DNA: TGCAGGGCCTCCATGAACACTGAAGCTTTCTTT; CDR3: CRASMNTEAFF
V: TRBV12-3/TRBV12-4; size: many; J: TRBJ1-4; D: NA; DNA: TGTGCCAGCAGATCCCGGACGGGAGAAAAACTGTTTTTT; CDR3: CASRSRTGEKLFF
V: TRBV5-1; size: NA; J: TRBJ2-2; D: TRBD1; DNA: TGCGCCAGCAGAAGGGACAGGGAGCAGGGTTACGGGACCGGGGAGCTGTTTTTT; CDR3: CASRRDREQGYGTGELFF
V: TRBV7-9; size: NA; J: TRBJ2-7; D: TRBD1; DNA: TGTGCCAGCAGCCCGGACAGGGGGTTTGGCGAGCAGTACTTC; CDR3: CASSPDRGFGEQYF
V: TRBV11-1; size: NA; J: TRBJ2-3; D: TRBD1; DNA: TGTGCCAGCAGCGCAGCACCGGGACAGGGCACAGATACGCAGTATTTT; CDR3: CASSAAPGQGTDTQYF
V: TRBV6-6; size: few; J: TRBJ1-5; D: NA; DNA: TGTGCCAGCAGTGGACCACAGGTTAGGGTTAGTCAGCCCCAGCATTTT; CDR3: CASSGPQVRVSQPQHF
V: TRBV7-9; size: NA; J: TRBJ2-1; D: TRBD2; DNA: TGTGCCAGCAGCTTAGGCCCACTGGGCCTAGCGGACTCCTACAATGAGCAGTTCTTC; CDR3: CASSLGPLGLADSYNEQFF
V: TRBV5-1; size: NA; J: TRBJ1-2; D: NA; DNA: TGCGCCAGCAGCTTCTCGACGGGTAACTATGGCTACACCTTC; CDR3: CASSFSTGNYGYTF
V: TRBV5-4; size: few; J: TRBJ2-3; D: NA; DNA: TGTGCCAGCAGCTTGGCTATCTCGCAAGATACGCAGTATTTT; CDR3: CASSLAISQDTQYF
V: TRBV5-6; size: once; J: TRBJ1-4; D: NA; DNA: TGTGCCAGCAGCTTGGACACGGACTTTAATGAAAAACTGTTTTTT; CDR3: CASSLDTDFNEKLFF
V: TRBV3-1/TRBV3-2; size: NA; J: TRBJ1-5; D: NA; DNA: TGTGCCAGCAGCCAAGAAAAGGAGAGGCCCCAGCATTTT; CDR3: CASSQEKERPQHF
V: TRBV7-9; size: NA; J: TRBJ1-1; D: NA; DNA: TGTGCCAGCAGCCTTCGCGGGGGGCTTGGTAACACTGAAGCTTTCTTT; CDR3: CASSLRGGLGNTEAFF
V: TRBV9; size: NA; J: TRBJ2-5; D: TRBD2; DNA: TGTGCCAGCAGCTCCCAACTAGCGGGGGGACAAGAGACCCAGTACTTC; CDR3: CASSSQLAGGQETQYF
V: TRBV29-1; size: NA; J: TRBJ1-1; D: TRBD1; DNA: TGCAGCGTTAACAGGGGGCAGACTGAAGCTTTCTTT; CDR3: CSVNRGQTEAFF
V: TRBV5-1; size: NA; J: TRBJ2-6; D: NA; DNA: TGCGCCAGCACGGAGGGGGCCGGGGCCAACGTCCTGACTTTC; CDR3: CASTEGAGANVLTF
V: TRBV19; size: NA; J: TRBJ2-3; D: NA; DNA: TGTGCCAGTAGTATTGGGCGGGTGTTCACAGATACGCAGTATTTT; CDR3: CASSIGRVFTDTQYF
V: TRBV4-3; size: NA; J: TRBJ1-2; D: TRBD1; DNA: TGCGCCAGCAGAATCGATCTACAGGGGGCAGGAGGCTACACCTTC; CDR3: CASRIDLQGAGGYTF
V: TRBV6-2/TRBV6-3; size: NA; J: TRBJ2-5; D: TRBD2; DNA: TGTGCCAGCAGCTCCGGACTAGCGCTGGAGACCCAGTACTTC; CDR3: CASSSGLALETQYF
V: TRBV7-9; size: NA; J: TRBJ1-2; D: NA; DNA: TGTGCCAGCAGCTTCCCGGGAGACTATGGCTACACCTTC; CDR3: CASSFPGDYGYTF